The clone carrying this T cell receptor beta chain appeared a few times. Its antigen is unidentified. Amplified regions were TCR beta CDR3 sequences from RNA transcripts. RT-PCR in the first round (using the HTBI primer set) targeted the TCR CDR3. Using its own MiXCR run on the multiplex PCR reads, TCRdb lists one record per CDR3 protein. The repertoire holds roughly 400,000 distinct CDR3 sequences, with around 15% as singletons. Patients with uncontrolled infections, other autoimmune diseases, pregnancy or lactation were excluded. Every diagnosis used clinical symptoms, serum thyroxine and TRAb, thyroid ultrasound and orbital computed tomography. The data stem from a study of T cells in Graves' hyperthyroidism and ophthalmopathy. Study results and caveats: Most thyroid clonotypes with frequency above 0.001 were detected in blood.

Germline CDR1 SGHVS, CDR2 FQNEAQ. The CDR3 has 15 amino acids. Deletions cut 4 bases from V and 11 bases from J, with 21 bases between. The chain couples TRBV7-8 to TRBJ2-1; D is tentatively TRBD1 or TRBD2 (7 bases each). What was sequenced was blood. This sequence was found in a man in his fifties with Graves' ophthalmopathy. CDR3 amino acids: CASSSQGGLGTKQFF. As DNA, the CDR3 is TGTGCCAGCAGCTCCCAGGGGGGGTTAGGGACTAAGCAGTTCTTC.